This record concerns one T cell receptor beta chain sequence. These data come from a study of blood T cell repertoires in COVID-19. Looking at the study overall: From the United States, Italy and Spain came samples of acute and convalescent COVID-19. T cells, B-cell-depleted T cells, or PBMCs supplied cDNA or gDNA.

Looked up from germline, CDR1 is MNHEY and CDR2 is SVGAGI. This CDR3 region has 14 residues. V lost 6 bases, J lost 1 base, and 7 bases lay in between. How the authors handled the data: Reference gene primers were amplified, and this amplification served to estimate nucleated cell counts. Sequencing was performed with immunoSEQ multiplex PCR; in TCRdb, only in-frame clones are kept and a portion is missing. The D gene and trimming were derived from the DNA, and the V and J assignments and clone size from that table. The sample lists about 70,000 clones, 81% seen once, with approximately 0.8% in the top ten.

The TCR was taken from a woman aged 65 to 85 with acute or convalescent COVID-19. Sequenced input: peripheral blood. This rearrangement joins TRBV6-5 to TRBJ2-6; D remains ambiguous. DNA for the CDR3: TGTGCCAGCAGACTTGCGTCTGGGGCCAACGTCCTGACTTTC. Its translation: CASRLASGANVLTF.